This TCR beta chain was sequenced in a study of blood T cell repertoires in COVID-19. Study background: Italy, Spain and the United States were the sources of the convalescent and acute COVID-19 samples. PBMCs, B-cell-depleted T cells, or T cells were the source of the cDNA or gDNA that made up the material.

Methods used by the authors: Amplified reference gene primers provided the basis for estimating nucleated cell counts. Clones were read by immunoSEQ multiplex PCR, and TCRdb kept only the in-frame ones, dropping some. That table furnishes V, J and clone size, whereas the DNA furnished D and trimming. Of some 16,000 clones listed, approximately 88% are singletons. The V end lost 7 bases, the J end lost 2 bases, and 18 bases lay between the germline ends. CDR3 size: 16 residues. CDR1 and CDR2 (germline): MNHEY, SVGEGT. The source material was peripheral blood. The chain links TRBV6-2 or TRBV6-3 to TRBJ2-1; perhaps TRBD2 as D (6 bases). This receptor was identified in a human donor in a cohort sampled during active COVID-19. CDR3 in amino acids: CASIPRGFTTYNEQFF. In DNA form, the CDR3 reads TGTGCCAGCATCCCCCGGGGGTTTACTACCTACAATGAGCAGTTCTTC.